This T cell receptor (beta chain) was recovered during a study of T cells in Graves' hyperthyroidism and ophthalmopathy. Template material for amplifying TCR beta CDR3 regions consisted of RNA transcripts. A set of HTBI primers served as the primers for a first-round RT-PCR of the TCR CDR3. TCRdb re-derived calls from the multiplex PCR reads in MiXCR, one entry per CDR3 protein. The sample has under 700,000 distinct CDR3 sequences, about 43% seen once. Notes on the study in general: Expanded thyroid clonotypes (above 0.001) were mostly also found in blood.

It was considered stable Graves' hyperthyroidism when ophthalmopathy did not progress within 18 months. Diagnostic assessment was based on clinical symptoms, serum thyroxine and TRAb, thyroid ultrasound and orbital computed tomography. The CDR3 contains 12 residues. Germline V gene lookup returns CDR1 DFQATT and CDR2 SNEGSKA (reference sequence). Trimming took off 4 bases at V and 3 bases at J, with 9 bases between the two ends. As concerns this clonotype: Its antigen is not identified.

The clonotype originates from a young woman with Graves' hyperthyroidism. Sample: peripheral blood or thyroid tissue (not recorded which). The chain couples TRBV20-1 to TRBJ2-5; no firm D call. The chain's CDR3 is CSANLREETQYF. The DNA for the CDR3 is TGCAGTGCTAATTTAAGGGAAGAGACCCAGTACTTC.